Each of the 11 T cell receptor beta chains below was sequenced from the same sample in a study of T cells in Graves' hyperthyroidism and ophthalmopathy (dated by TCRdb to the late 2010s). The library was obtained by multiplex PCR. TCRdb names Illumina HiSeq 2000 as the instrument used. Amplification of TCR beta CDR3 regions was carried out from RNA transcripts. For the first round of RT-PCR on the TCR CDR3, the HTBI primer set was used together with the Qiagen OneStep RT-PCR kit. The public reads were quality trimmed at Q25 with fastp and then assembled into clones with MiXCR by TCRdb, keeping productive beta chains. Rows with one shared CDR3 protein collapse into an entry with the most common genes and DNA. This sample gives some 620,000 distinct CDR3 sequences in total; about a sixth of them show up just once. Jointly, the top ten make up around 4% of the sample. Sample: blood. These receptors originate from a woman between 25 and 40 years old with Graves' hyperthyroidism.

This clonotype showed up just a few times. The chain employs TRBV7-9 and TRBJ1-1; D ambiguous. The CDR3 runs to 12 residues. The V end lost 0 bases, the J end lost 6 bases, and 5 bases lay between the germline ends. Germline loops: CDR1 SEHNR, CDR2 FQNEAQ (reference sequence). The CDR3 DNA reads as TGTGCCAGCAGCTTAGCCTCCTCTGAAGCTTTCTTT. The encoded protein is CASSLASSEAFF.

Ten or more counts support this clonotype. V gene TRBV7-2 combines with J gene TRBJ1-2, with D unresolved. The CDR3 spans 13 residues. V was trimmed by 3 bases and J by 2 bases, leaving 7 bases between them. The V gene's germline CDR1 is SGHTA and CDR2 FQGNSA. The CDR3 region has the DNA TGTGCCAGCAGCTTTGGGGTCAACTATGGCTACACCTTC. It yields the protein CASSFGVNYGYTF.

This clonotype was counted a single time. The rearrangement uses TRBV4-1 and TRBJ2-7, with a weak D call TRBD2 (7 bases). The CDR3 is 15 amino acids. Deletions cut 0 bases from V and 2 bases from J, with 11 bases between. CDR1 MGHRA and CDR2 YSYEKL come from the germline V gene. The chain's CDR3 is CASSQDRGAAYEQYF. The DNA for the CDR3 is TGCGCCAGCAGCCAAGATCGGGGGGCAGCCTACGAGCAGTACTTC.

This clonotype was seen at least ten times. V gene TRBV20-1 combines with J gene TRBJ2-3; the match to TRBD1 covers 7 bases. Germline V lookup: CDR1 DFQATT, CDR2 SNEGSKA (reference sequence). The CDR3 is made up of 14 amino acids. The junction had 7 bases not matched to a gene; V was cut back by 5 bases and J by 2 bases. In nucleotides, the CDR3 is TGCAGTGCTTGGCGGACAGGCCCCACAGATACGCAGTATTTT. Protein product: CSAWRTGPTDTQYF.

The gene calls are TRBV4-3 and TRBJ1-1; D possibly corresponds to TRBD1 (5 bases). CDR3 size: 14 residues. Trimming left V 1 base short and J 4 bases short, with 10 bases between. The germline CDR1 and CDR2 sequences are LGHNA and YSLEER. In nucleotides, the CDR3 is TGCGCCAGCAGCCAAGCGGCGAGGGGCACTGAAGCTTTCTTT. Encoded protein: CASSQAARGTEAFF.

In this sample, this clonotype turned up many times. The rearrangement joins TRBV5-5 to TRBJ2-2; D gene unclear. Trimming cost V 0 bases and J 5 bases, with 5 bases left between them. The CDR3 runs to 13 residues. CDR1 SGHKS and CDR2 YYEKEE come from the germline V gene (reference sequence). The DNA for the CDR3 is TGTGCCAGCAGCTTGGGGGTTACCGGGGAGCTGTTTTTT. Encoded protein: CASSLGVTGELFF.

This clonotype was counted ten times or more. The V gene is TRBV28, the J gene TRBJ1-1; 8 nucleotides agree with TRBD1. Trimming at V came to 6 bases and at J to 5 bases, leaving 8 bases not matched to a gene. The CDR3 is made up of 14 amino acids. Germline loops: CDR1 MDHEN, CDR2 SYDVKM. DNA for the CDR3: TGTGCCAGCAGAAGGACAGGGTCTTGGACTGAAGCTTTCTTT. It codes for CASRRTGSWTEAFF.

This rearrangement joins TRBV9 to TRBJ2-5; D might be TRBD1 or TRBD2, each matching 5 bases. The V gene's germline CDR1 is SGDLS and CDR2 YYNGEE. This CDR3 has 14 amino acids. Trimming stripped 0 bases from V and 4 bases from J, with 10 bases between. The CDR3, as DNA: TGTGCCAGCAGCGTAGCGCAGGGAGCAGAGACCCAGTACTTC. It yields the protein CASSVAQGAETQYF.

The V call is TRBV19, the J call TRBJ2-5; TRBD1 matches at 8 bases. This CDR3 is 15 amino acids long. The germline V gene has CDR1 LNHDA and CDR2 SQIVND (reference sequence). The V and J ends lost 2 bases and 4 bases, in that order; junction bases with no gene match: 6. The CDR3 sequence: CASSINGRGLETQYF. The DNA of the CDR3 is TGTGCCAGTAGTATAAACGGCAGGGGGCTAGAGACCCAGTACTTC.

The V gene is TRBV2, the J gene TRBJ1-6, with D uncertain. The V and J ends lost 4 bases and 10 bases respectively, with 11 bases between them. The CDR3 spans 13 residues. From germline, CDR1 is SNHLY and CDR2 FYNNEI. The CDR3 bases are TGTGCCAGCAGTGTCGGTTCGGGCTCACCCCTCCACTTT. It yields the protein CASSVGSGSPLHF.

This chain connects TRBV3-1 to TRBJ1-1; D possibly corresponds to TRBD1 (5 bases). This CDR3 is 18 amino acids long. V lost 2 bases and J lost 3, with 22 bases in between. In germline, CDR1 is LGHDT, CDR2 YNNKEL (reference sequence). This CDR3 reads CASSQMFLTGGRYTEAFF. CDR3 DNA sequence: TGTGCCAGCAGCCAAATGTTCTTGACGGGGGGAAGATACACTGAAGCTTTCTTT.